Presented here are 22 T cell receptor beta chains from one specimen sequenced in a study of cytomegalovirus exposure and HLA in healthy donors. PCR was performed using 60 Vbeta and 13 Jbeta primers. The protocol was immunoSEQ multiplex PCR, while the TCRdb copy is restricted to in-frame clones and leaves out a portion. The data hold over 60,000 clones, with under 80% observed a single time. Sequencing was done on a sample of PBMCs. Every receptor here comes from a woman in her twenties or thirties in good health and CMV-seronegative.

The genes are TRBV19 and TRBJ1-2, with 9 bases matching TRBD1. Trimming removed 3 bases from V and 8 bases from J; junction bases left unmatched: 13. The length of the CDR3 is 16 residues. Germline V CDR1 and CDR2: LNHDA, SQIVND (reference sequence). CDR3 in amino acids: CASSMVRGTGLQGYTF. For the CDR3, the DNA is TGTGCCAGTAGTATGGTCAGGGGGACAGGGCTTCAGGGCTACACCTTC.

This clone appeared once. V gene TRBV5-1 combines with J gene TRBJ2-7; D is perhaps TRBD2 (5 bases). CDR3 length: 13 residues. Germline V gene lookup returns CDR1 SGHRS and CDR2 YFSETQ. Trimming shortened V by 5 bases and J by 3 bases, and 12 bases separated the two germline ends. The CDR3 nucleotides read TGCGCCAGCAGGTCGGATCGGGACTACGAGCAGTACTTC. Protein: CASRSDRDYEQYF.

The chain recombines TRBV7-2 with TRBJ2-2, with no clear D. The germline V gene encodes CDR1 SGHTA and CDR2 FQGNSA. This CDR3 contains 13 residues. The germline V and J ends were trimmed by 5 bases and 6 bases, with 10 bases remaining between them. CDR3 in amino acids: CASSLSNPGELFF. Here the CDR3 DNA reads TGTGCCAGCAGCCTATCTAATCCCGGGGAGCTGTTTTTT.

This chain links TRBV27 with TRBJ1-1; D call uncertain. This CDR3 is built from 15 residues. V was cut by 1 base and J by 3 bases, with 12 bases left in between. CDR1 and CDR2 from the germline V gene are MNHEY and SMNVEV (reference sequence). This CDR3 is CASSLWVGGHTEAFF. The DNA for the CDR3 is TGTGCCAGCAGTTTATGGGTAGGCGGTCACACTGAAGCTTTCTTT.

The J gene is TRBJ2-7, the V gene TRBV25-1; 8 bases map to TRBD1. V shed 9 bases and J 6 bases; nucleotides not matched to a gene: 10. The germline gives CDR1 MGHDK, CDR2 SYGVNS. This CDR3 is built from 13 residues. The CDR3 DNA reads as TGTGCCAGTCCAGGGGGCCCCAAGGGCGAGCAGTACGTC. Its protein product is CASPGGPKGEQYV.

This rearrangement joins TRBV9 to TRBJ1-2; no firm D call. V lost 3 bases and J 3 bases, leaving 9 bases between the germline ends. The germline V gene has CDR1 SGDLS and CDR2 YYNGEE. CDR3 length equals 13 residues. The chain's CDR3 is CASSATSDYGYTF. In nucleotides, the CDR3 is TGTGCCAGCAGCGCGACTTCGGACTATGGCTACACCTTC.

V usage is TRBV27 and J usage is TRBJ2-5; D gene ambiguous. The V gene lost 0 bases and the J gene lost 4 bases, with 9 bases spanning the gap. The CDR3 length is 14 residues. Per germline, CDR1 MNHEY and CDR2 SMNVEV (reference sequence). The CDR3 sequence is CASSLSARGETQYF. The CDR3 region has the DNA TGTGCCAGCAGTTTATCTGCGCGAGGAGAGACCCAGTACTTC.

V usage is TRBV12-5 and J usage is TRBJ1-5; 7 bases line up with TRBD1. Germline-derived CDR1 and CDR2 are LGHNT and FRNRAP. Trimming cost V 2 bases and J 2 bases; bases outside gene matches: 18. The CDR3 runs to 20 residues. The CDR3 region has the DNA TGTGCTAGTGGTTTGTTGGGACAGCCCCCTATACGCTTGGGCAATCAGCCCCAGCATTTT. Amino acid sequence: CASGLLGQPPIRLGNQPQHF.

About this clone: The same CDR3 arises from other DNA sequences in this sample as well. The chain couples TRBV7-2 to TRBJ2-3; a possible D gene is TRBD2 (7 bases). With 6 bases removed from V and 2 bases from J, the gap between germline ends came to 12 bases. The germline V gene encodes CDR1 SGHTA and CDR2 FQGNSA. CDR3 length: 14 residues. The CDR3 here is CASSLGGATDTQYF. The CDR3, as DNA: TGTGCCAGCAGTCTGGGGGGGGCCACAGATACGCAGTATTTT.

V is TRBV4-1 and J is TRBJ2-2; 12 bases agree with TRBD2. CDR1 is MGHRA, CDR2 YSYEKL, per germline. This CDR3 is built from 18 residues. J was trimmed by 2 bases and V by 1 base; bases with no gene match: 5. The CDR3 sequence is CASSQVGLAGTNTGELFF. In DNA, the CDR3 is TGCGCCAGCAGCCAAGTCGGACTAGCGGGAACTAACACCGGGGAGCTGTTTTTT.

The V gene is TRBV4-2, the J gene TRBJ1-5; perhaps TRBD1 as D (5 bases). Trimming shortened V by 3 bases and J by 5 bases, and 11 bases separated the two germline ends. Germline V CDR1 and CDR2: LGHNA, YNFKEQ. The CDR3 consists of 14 residues. As DNA, the CDR3 is TGTGCCAGCAGCCAGGGGCGGGGGGATCAGCCCCAGCATTTT. It codes for CASSQGRGDQPQHF.

This chain uses TRBV6-1 with TRBJ2-1; D not resolved. Germline V gene sequence: CDR1 MNHNS, CDR2 SASEGT. Deletions cut 8 bases from V and 14 bases from J, with 16 bases between. The CDR3 is made up of 11 amino acids. DNA of the CDR3: TGTGCCAGCCGGAGAAACGAATGCGAGTTCTTC. Residues: CASRRNECEFF.

The chain links TRBV6-5 to TRBJ1-3; tentative D call: TRBD1 (6 bases). Trimming left V 7 bases short and J 2 bases short, with 15 bases between. This CDR3 has 15 residues. Germline loops: CDR1 MNHEY, CDR2 SVGAGI. This CDR3 is CASTPGRGTGNTIYF. CDR3 DNA sequence: TGTGCCAGCACCCCGGGGAGGGGGACTGGAAACACCATATATTTT.

V and J are TRBV5-4 and TRBJ1-2; D is unresolved. This CDR3 comprises 14 residues. Germline V lookup: CDR1 SGHNT, CDR2 YYREEE (reference sequence). V was trimmed by 2 bases and J by 3 bases, leaving 11 bases between them. The DNA for the CDR3 is TGTGCCAGCAGCTTCAAAGGAGGAGACTATGGCTACACCTTC. Translating it yields CASSFKGGDYGYTF.

This clone was counted a single time. This sequence joins TRBV7-6 and TRBJ1-1, with D perhaps matching TRBD1 (6 bases). The CDR3 has 13 amino acids. The germline V and J ends were trimmed by 5 bases and 3 bases, with 10 bases remaining between them. Per germline, CDR1 SGHVS and CDR2 FNYEAQ. The CDR3 loop reads CASSAQGYTEAFF. The CDR3 bases are TGTGCCAGCAGCGCGCAGGGGTACACTGAAGCTTTCTTT.

The DNA of the CDR3 is TGTGCCAGCTCACCTAGCCTGCCCGGACAGGCGAGGGAGACCCAGTACTTC. This encodes CASSPSLPGQARETQYF. The chain couples TRBV18 to TRBJ2-5; 7 bases are shared with TRBD1. The CDR3 sequence is 17 residues long. V shed 3 bases, J shed 5 bases, and the junction held 15 bases outside the gene matches. CDR1 is KGHSH and CDR2 is LQKENI in the germline V gene. The full variable domain, in which reference TRBV18 and TRBJ2-5 provide the parts outside the CDR3, is NAGVMQNPRHLVRRRGQEARLRCSPMKGHSHVYWYRQLPEEGLKFMVYLQKENIIDESGMPKERFSAEFPKEGPSILRIQQVVRGDSAAYFCASSPSLPGQARETQYFGPGTRLLVL.

The CDR3 nucleotides are TGTGCCAGCAGCTTCCTTTTTGAGTCAGGGGGAACCTCTGGAAACACCATATATTTT. Its translation is CASSFLFESGGTSGNTIYF. The chain has TRBV7-9 and TRBJ1-3, with TRBD1 matching 7 bases. There are 19 residues in the CDR3. J gave up 0 bases and V 3 bases, and 14 bases lay outside the gene matches. The germline V gene encodes CDR1 SEHNR and CDR2 FQNEAQ (reference sequence).

In this sample, this clone turned up a few times. V gene TRBV19 combines with J gene TRBJ2-3, with 7 bases lining up with TRBD2. The CDR3 totals 15 residues. J was trimmed by 0 bases and V by 5 bases; bases with no gene match: 5. Germline V gene data show CDR1 as LNHDA and CDR2 as SQIVND (reference sequence). This CDR3 is CASSVDSGSTDTQYF. The CDR3 nucleotides are TGTGCCAGTAGTGTCGATAGCGGGAGCACAGATACGCAGTATTTT.

The CDR3 region is CASSPPMGASTDTQYF. CDR3 DNA: TGTGCCAGCAGTCCACCCATGGGGGCGAGCACAGATACGCAGTATTTT. The chain recombines TRBV5-4 with TRBJ2-3; a weak D match, TRBD1 (6 bases). The CDR3 is made up of 16 amino acids. The ends were cut back, 5 bases at V and 0 bases at J, with 16 bases in the middle. Germline CDR1 is SGHNT and CDR2 is YYREEE (reference sequence).

CDR3 DNA sequence: TGTGCCAGCAGCCCCCAACTAGCGGGAGCGAATGAGCAGTTCTTC. Protein product: CASSPQLAGANEQFF. This chain joins TRBV5-4 and TRBJ2-1, with 11 bases fitting TRBD2. CDR1 is SGHNT, CDR2 YYREEE, per germline (reference sequence). Losses at the gene ends were 4 bases for V and 7 bases for J; bases not matched to a gene: 7. This CDR3 region has 15 residues.

This clone was seen just once. Mismatch with germline at one junction end may stem from a read error. V usage is TRBV27 and J usage is TRBJ1-2; D gene unclear. The germline CDR1 and CDR2 sequences are MNHEY and SMNVEV (reference sequence). The CDR3 has 13 amino acids. CDR3 nucleotides: TGTGTCAGCAGTTTAGTGTATAACTATGGCTACACCTTC. Residues: CVSSLVYNYGYTF.

The chain is built from TRBV27 and TRBJ1-2; 12 bases are shared with TRBD1. The V and J ends lost 4 bases and 4 bases, in that order; junction bases with no gene match: 4. The CDR3 has 15 amino acids. Germline V CDR1 and CDR2: MNHEY, SMNVEV (reference sequence). The CDR3 spells CASSSGTGGLYGYTF. The CDR3 DNA reads as TGTGCCAGCAGTTCCGGGACAGGGGGCCTCTATGGCTACACCTTC.